This T cell receptor (beta chain) came from a study of Ad26.COV2.S vaccination and SARS-CoV-2 variants. Study context: Donor was assigned to the Ad26.COV2.S arm of trial COV1001. Once, or twice with 56 days between doses, Ad26.COV2.S was given intramuscularly. Whole-study findings and limits: Researchers cautioned that TCR breadth and depth analyses may have underestimated total T cell responses.

As to treatment: around 19 received Ad26.COV2.S at low or high dose, single or two shots; a few received placebo; per-sample allocation not given. The investigators took samples on day 63 after the first vaccine or placebo injection. Trimming removed 5 bases from V and 2 bases from J, with 16 bases in between. Germline-derived CDR1 and CDR2 are MNHEY and SVGAGI. The CDR3 runs to 15 residues. Generated by immunoSEQ multiplex PCR, the TCRdb table keeps only in-frame clones and is missing some. The repertoire includes under 550,000 clones, about nine tenths of them detected once, and 10% to 15% sits in the top ten. As regards this clone: What it binds is not known.

The receptor was derived from a person aged 18-65 years who received the Ad26.COV2.S COVID-19 vaccine or a placebo. Sequences were derived from peripheral blood, sampled in a trial of Ad26.COV2.S vaccine versus placebo. The rearrangement uses TRBV6-5 and TRBJ2-7; D might be TRBD1 (6 bases). CDR3 DNA sequence: TGTGCCAGCAGTCGCACGGACAGCCTGACCTACGAGCAGTACTTC. It is translated as CASSRTDSLTYEQYF.